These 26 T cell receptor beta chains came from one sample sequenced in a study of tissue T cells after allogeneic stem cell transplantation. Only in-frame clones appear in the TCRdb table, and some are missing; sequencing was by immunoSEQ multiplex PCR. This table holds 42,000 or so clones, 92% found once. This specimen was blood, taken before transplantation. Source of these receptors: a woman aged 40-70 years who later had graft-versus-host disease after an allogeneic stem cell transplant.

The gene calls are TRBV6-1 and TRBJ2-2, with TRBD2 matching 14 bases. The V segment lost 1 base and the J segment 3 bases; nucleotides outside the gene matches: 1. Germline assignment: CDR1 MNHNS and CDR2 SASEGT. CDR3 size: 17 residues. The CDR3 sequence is CASSEGTSGRHTGELFF. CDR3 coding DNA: TGTGCCAGCAGTGAAGGGACTAGCGGGAGGCACACCGGGGAGCTGTTTTTT.

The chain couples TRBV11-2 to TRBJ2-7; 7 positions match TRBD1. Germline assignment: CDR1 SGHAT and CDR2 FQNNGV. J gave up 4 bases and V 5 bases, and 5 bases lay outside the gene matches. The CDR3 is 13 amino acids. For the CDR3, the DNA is TGTGCCAGCAGCGATACACAGGGGTACGAGCAGTACTTC. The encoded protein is CASSDTQGYEQYF.

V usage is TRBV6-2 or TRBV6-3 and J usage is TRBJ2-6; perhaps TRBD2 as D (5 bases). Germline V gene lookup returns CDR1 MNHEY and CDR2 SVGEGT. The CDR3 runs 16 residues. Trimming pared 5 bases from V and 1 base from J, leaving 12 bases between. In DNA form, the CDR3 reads TGTGCCAGCAGTAACGTAGCGAATTCTGGGGCCAACGTCCTGACTTTC. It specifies CASSNVANSGANVLTF.

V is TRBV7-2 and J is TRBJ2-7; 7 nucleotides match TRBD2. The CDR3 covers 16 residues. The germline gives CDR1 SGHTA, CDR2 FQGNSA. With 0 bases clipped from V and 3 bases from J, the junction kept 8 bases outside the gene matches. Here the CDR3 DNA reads TGTGCCAGCAGCTTAGCGGCTAGCGGAGCTAACTACGAGCAGTACTTC. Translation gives CASSLAASGANYEQYF.

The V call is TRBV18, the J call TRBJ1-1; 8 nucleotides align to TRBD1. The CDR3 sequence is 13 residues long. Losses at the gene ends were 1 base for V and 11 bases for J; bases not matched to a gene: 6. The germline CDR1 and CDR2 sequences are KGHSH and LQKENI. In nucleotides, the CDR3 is TGTGCCAGCTCACCACAGGACAGGGTAGGTGCTTTCTTT. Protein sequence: CASSPQDRVGAFF.

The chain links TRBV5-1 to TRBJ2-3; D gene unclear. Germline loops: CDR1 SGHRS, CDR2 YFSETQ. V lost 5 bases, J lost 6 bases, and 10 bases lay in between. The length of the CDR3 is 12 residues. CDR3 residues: CASRVGVDTQYF. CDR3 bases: TGCGCCAGCAGGGTGGGTGTGGATACGCAGTATTTT.

CDR3 bases: TGTGCCAGCAGCCAAGAGGTCGGTGGGACAGGGCAAGAGACCCAGTACTTC. Encoded protein: CASSQEVGGTGQETQYF. The chain combines TRBV4-2 with TRBJ2-5, with TRBD1 matching over 9 bases. This CDR3 is 17 amino acids long. Germline CDR1 is LGHNA and CDR2 is YNFKEQ. V lost 0 bases, J lost 2 bases, and 7 bases stayed unmatched.

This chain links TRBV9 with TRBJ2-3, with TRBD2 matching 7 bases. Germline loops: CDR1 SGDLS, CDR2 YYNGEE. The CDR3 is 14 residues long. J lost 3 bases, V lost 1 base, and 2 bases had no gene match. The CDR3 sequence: CASSVLADTDTQYF. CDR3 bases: TGTGCCAGCAGCGTACTAGCGGATACAGATACGCAGTATTTT.

The CDR3 nucleotides read TGTGCCAGCACCGCTAGCGGCCGCACAGATACGCAGTATTTT. This codes for CASTASGRTDTQYF. This chain uses TRBV3-1 (or the pseudogene TRBV3-2) with TRBJ2-3; 7 nucleotides match TRBD2. The trim removed 7 bases at V and 1 base at J, leaving 5 bases unmatched. Germline V gene sequence: CDR1 LGHDT, CDR2 YNNKEL (reference sequence). The CDR3 consists of 14 residues.

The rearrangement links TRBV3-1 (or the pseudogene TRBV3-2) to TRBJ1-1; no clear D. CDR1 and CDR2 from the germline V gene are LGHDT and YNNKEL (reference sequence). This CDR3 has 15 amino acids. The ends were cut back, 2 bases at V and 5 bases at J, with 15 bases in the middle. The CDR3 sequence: CASSQREWLRTEAFF. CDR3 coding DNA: TGTGCCAGCAGCCAACGGGAGTGGTTGCGGACTGAAGCTTTCTTT.

CDR3 protein: CASSLGRKGSYNEQFF. DNA for the CDR3: TGTGCCAGTAGTCTGGGTCGAAAGGGCTCCTACAATGAGCAGTTCTTC. This chain links TRBV19 with TRBJ2-1; unclear D gene. Germline V lookup: CDR1 LNHDA, CDR2 SQIVND (reference sequence). This CDR3 is built from 16 residues. Trimming shortened V by 5 bases and J by 0 bases, and 14 bases separated the two germline ends.

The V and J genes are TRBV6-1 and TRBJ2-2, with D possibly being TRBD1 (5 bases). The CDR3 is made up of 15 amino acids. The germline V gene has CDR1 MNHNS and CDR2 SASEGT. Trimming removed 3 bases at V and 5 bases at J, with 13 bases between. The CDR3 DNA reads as TGTGCCAGCAGTGAGGGGCAAACAAGAACCGGGGAGCTGTTTTTT. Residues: CASSEGQTRTGELFF.

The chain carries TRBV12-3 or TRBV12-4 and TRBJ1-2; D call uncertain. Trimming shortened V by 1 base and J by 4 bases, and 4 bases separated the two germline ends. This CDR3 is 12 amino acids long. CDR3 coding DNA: TGTGCCAGCAGTTTAGGGGCCTATGGCTACACCTTC. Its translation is CASSLGAYGYTF.

The CDR3 DNA follows: TGTGCCAGCGGAGGACTAGTCACGGGCAATGAGCAGTTCTTC. Its translation: CASGGLVTGNEQFF. The chain employs TRBV2 and TRBJ2-1; 7 positions match TRBD2. The CDR3 consists of 14 residues. V lost 8 bases to trimming and J lost 6 bases; unmatched junction nucleotides: 10. Germline V gene lookup returns CDR1 SNHLY and CDR2 FYNNEI.

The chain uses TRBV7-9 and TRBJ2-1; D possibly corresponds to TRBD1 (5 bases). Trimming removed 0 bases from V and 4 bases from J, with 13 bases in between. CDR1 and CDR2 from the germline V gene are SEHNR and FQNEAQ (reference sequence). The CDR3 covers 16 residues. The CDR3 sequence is CASSLAGRQTYNEQFF. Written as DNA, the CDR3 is TGTGCCAGCAGCTTAGCGGGCCGACAGACTTACAATGAGCAGTTCTTC. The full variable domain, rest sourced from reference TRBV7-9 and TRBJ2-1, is DTGVSQNPRHKITKRGQNVTFRCDPISEHNRLYWYRQTLGQGPEFLTYFQNEAQLEKSRLLSDRFSAERPKGSFSTLEIQRTEQGDSAMYLCASSLAGRQTYNEQFFGPGTRLTVL.

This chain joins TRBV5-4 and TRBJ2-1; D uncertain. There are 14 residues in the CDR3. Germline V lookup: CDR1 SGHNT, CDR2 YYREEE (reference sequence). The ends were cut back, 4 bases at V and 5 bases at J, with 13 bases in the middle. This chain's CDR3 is CASSPLGKNNEQFF. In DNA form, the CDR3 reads TGTGCCAGCAGCCCACTCGGAAAAAACAATGAGCAGTTCTTC.

In DNA form, the CDR3 reads TGTGCCAGCGGTCCGGGACTCCACTACGAGCAGTACTTC. This sequence encodes CASGPGLHYEQYF. The V gene is TRBV28, the J gene TRBJ2-7, with a possible D match to TRBD2 (6 bases). V was trimmed by 8 bases and J by 3 bases, leaving 14 bases between them. Germline assignment: CDR1 MDHEN and CDR2 SYDVKM. The CDR3 extends over 13 amino acids.

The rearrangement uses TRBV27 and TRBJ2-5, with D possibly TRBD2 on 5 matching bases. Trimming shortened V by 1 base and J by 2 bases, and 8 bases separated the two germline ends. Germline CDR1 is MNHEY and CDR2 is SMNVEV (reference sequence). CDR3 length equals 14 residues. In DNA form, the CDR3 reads TGTGCCAGCAGTTTATTCGGACTTCAAGAGACCCAGTACTTC. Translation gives CASSLFGLQETQYF.

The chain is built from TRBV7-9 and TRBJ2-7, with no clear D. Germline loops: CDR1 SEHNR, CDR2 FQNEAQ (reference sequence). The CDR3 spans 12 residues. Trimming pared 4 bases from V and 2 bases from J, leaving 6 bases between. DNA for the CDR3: TGTGCCAGCAGCTCCCAAGCCTACGAGCAGTACTTC. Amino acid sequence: CASSSQAYEQYF.

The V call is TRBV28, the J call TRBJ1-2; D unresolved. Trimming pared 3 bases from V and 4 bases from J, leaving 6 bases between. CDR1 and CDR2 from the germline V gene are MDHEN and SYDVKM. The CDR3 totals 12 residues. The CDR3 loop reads CASSFGLYGYTF. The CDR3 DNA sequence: TGTGCCAGCAGTTTTGGGCTCTATGGCTACACCTTC.

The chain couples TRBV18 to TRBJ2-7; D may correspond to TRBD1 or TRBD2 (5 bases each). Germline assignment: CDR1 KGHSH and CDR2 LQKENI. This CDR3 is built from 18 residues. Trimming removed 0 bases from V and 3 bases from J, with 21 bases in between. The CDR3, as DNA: TGTGCCAGCTCACCACCCGGGACCGACATTTTGGGGATCTACGAGCAGTACTTC. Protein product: CASSPPGTDILGIYEQYF.

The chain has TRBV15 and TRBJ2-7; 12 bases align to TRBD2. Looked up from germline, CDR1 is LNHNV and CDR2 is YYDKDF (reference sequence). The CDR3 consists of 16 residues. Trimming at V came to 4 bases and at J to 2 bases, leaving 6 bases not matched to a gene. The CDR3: CATSNFLAGGPYEQYF. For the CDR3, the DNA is TGTGCCACCAGCAACTTCCTAGCGGGAGGGCCCTACGAGCAGTACTTC.

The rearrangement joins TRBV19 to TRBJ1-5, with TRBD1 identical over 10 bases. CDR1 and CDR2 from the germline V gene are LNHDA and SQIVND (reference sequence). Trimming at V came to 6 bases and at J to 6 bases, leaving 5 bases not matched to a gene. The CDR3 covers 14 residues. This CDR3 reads CASRMTGGRQPQHF. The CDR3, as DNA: TGTGCCAGTAGGATGACAGGGGGCCGTCAGCCCCAGCATTTT.

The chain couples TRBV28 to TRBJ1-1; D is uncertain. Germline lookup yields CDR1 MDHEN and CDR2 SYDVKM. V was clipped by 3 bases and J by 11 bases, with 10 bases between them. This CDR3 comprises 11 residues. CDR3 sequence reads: CASSFPAGAFF. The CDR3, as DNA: TGTGCCAGCAGTTTCCCCGCGGGCGCTTTCTTT.

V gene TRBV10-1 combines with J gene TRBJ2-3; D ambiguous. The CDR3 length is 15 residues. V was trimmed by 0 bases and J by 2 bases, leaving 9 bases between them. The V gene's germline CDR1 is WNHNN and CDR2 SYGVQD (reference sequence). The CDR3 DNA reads TGCGCCAGCAGTGAGTCGGACGGCACCACAGATACGCAGTATTTT. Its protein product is CASSESDGTTDTQYF.

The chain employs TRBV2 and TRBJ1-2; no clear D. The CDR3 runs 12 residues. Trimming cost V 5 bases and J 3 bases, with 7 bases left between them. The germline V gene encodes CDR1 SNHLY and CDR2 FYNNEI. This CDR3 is CASSWADYGYTF. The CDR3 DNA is TGTGCCAGCAGTTGGGCAGACTATGGCTACACCTTC.